The clone carrying this T cell receptor beta chain was found once. These data come from a study of OX40 agonist ivuxolimab in advanced cancers. Background on the study: An agonistic anti-OX40 (CD134) antibody, ivuxolimab, was used to treat the patients. Three patients showed partial responses: one hepatocellular carcinoma and two cutaneous melanoma cases.

Clones were sequenced by immunoSEQ multiplex PCR, and TCRdb holds only the in-frame ones, with some missing. The sample shows roughly 79,000 clones, about 85% of them seen only once. This CDR3 has 13 residues. Trimming stripped 6 bases from V and 5 bases from J, with 15 bases between. Germline V gene lookup returns CDR1 SGHDT and CDR2 YYEEEE. The source of this sequence is an adult with an advanced solid tumor such as melanoma, head and neck, liver or kidney cancer. The specimen was CD4+ or CD8+ T cells sorted from blood, collected in a trial of the OX40 agonist ivuxolimab. The V and J genes are TRBV5-6 and TRBJ2-7; D remains ambiguous. In nucleotides, the CDR3 is TGTGCCAGCACCCCTGTGGGTATGGACGAGCAGTACTTC. Protein product: CASTPVGMDEQYF. Filled out from reference TRBV5-6 and TRBJ2-7, the complete variable domain reads DAGVTQSPTHLIKTRGQQVTLRCSPKSGHDTVSWYQQALGQGPQFIFQYYEEEERQRGNFPDRFSGHQFPNYSSELNVNALLLGDSALYLCASTPVGMDEQYFGPGTRLTVT.